The T cell receptor beta chain under discussion was sequenced for a study of OX40 agonist ivuxolimab in advanced cancers. The ends lost 2 bases at V and 10 bases at J; junction bases unmatched: 4. This CDR3 is built from 12 residues. The germline gives CDR1 MDHEN, CDR2 SYDVKM. Using immunoSEQ multiplex PCR, the repertoire was profiled, and TCRdb retains in-frame clones only, with some absent. The table lists approximately 84,000 clones, about 93% of them singletons. This receptor was taken from an adult with an advanced solid tumor such as melanoma, head and neck, liver or kidney cancer. Specimen: CD4+ or CD8+ T cells sorted from blood, collected in a trial of the OX40 agonist ivuxolimab. V and J are TRBV28 and TRBJ1-2, with 7 bases aligning to TRBD1. The CDR3 is CASSLNDRVYTF. DNA of the CDR3: TGTGCCAGCAGTTTAAACGACAGGGTCTACACCTTC.